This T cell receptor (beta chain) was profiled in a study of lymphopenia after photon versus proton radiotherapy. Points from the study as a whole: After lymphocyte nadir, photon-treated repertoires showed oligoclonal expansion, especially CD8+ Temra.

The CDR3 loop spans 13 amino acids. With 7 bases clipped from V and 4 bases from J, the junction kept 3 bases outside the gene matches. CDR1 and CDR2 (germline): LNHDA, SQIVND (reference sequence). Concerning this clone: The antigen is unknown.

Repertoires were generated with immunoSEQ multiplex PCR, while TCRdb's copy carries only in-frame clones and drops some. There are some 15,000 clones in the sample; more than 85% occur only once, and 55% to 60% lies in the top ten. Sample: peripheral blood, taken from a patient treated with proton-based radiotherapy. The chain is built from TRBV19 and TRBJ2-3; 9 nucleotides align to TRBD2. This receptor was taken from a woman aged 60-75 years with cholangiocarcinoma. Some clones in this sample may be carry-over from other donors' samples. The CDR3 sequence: CASNLAGSDTQYF. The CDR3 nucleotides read TGTGCCAGTAATCTAGCGGGATCAGATACGCAGTATTTT.